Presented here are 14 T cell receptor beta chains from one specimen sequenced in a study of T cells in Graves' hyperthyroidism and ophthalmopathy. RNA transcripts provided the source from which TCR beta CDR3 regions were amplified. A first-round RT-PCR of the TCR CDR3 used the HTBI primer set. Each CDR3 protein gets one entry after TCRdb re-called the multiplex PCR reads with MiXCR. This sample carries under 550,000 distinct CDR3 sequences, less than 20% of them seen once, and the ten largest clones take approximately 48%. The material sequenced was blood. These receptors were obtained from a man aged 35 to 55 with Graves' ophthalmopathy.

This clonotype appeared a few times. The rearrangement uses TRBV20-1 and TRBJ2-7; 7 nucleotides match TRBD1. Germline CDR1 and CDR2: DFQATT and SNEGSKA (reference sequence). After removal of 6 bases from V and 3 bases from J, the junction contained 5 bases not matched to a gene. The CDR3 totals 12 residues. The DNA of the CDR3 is TGCAGTGCCATGACAGGGAACTACGAGCAGTACTTC. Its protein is CSAMTGNYEQYF.

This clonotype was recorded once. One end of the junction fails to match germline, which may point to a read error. CDR3 in amino acids: CASSLGDLYGHTF. CDR3 in DNA: TGTGCCAGCAGCTTGGGGGACCTCTATGGCCACACCTTC. The V and J genes are TRBV5-6 and TRBJ1-2, with D perhaps TRBD1 (5 bases). CDR1 and CDR2 from the germline V gene are SGHDT and YYEEEE. CDR3 length: 13 amino acids.

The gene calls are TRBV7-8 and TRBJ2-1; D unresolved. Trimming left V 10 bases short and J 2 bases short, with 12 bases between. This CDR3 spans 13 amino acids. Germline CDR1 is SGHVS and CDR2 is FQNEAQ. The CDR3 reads CATNWWPYNEQFF. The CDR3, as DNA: TGTGCCACGAACTGGTGGCCCTACAATGAGCAGTTCTTC.

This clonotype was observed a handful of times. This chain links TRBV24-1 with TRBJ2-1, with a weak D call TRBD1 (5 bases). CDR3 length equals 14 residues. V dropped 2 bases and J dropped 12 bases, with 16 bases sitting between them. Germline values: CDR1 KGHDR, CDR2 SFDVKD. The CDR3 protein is CATSDWGTGSTQFF. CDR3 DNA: TGTGCCACCAGTGATTGGGGCACCGGGTCCACGCAGTTCTTC.

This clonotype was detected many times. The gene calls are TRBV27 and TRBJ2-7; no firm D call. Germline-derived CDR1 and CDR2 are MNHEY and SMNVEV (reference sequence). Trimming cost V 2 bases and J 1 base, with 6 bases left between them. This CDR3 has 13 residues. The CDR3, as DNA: TGTGCCAGCAGTTTAGACGCTTCCTACGAGCAGTACTTC. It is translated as CASSLDASYEQYF.

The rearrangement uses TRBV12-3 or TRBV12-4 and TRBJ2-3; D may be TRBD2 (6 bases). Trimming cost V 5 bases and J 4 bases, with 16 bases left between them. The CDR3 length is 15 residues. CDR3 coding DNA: TGTGCCAGCAGTCCTTGGAGGGATCAGGCAGATACGCAGTATTTT. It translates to CASSPWRDQADTQYF.

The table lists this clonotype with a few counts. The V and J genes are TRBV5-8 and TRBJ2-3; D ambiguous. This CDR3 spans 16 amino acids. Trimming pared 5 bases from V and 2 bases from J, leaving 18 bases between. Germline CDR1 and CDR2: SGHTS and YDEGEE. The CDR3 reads CASRSGSGWVTDTQYF. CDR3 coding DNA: TGTGCCAGCAGGAGTGGGTCAGGATGGGTCACAGATACGCAGTATTTT.

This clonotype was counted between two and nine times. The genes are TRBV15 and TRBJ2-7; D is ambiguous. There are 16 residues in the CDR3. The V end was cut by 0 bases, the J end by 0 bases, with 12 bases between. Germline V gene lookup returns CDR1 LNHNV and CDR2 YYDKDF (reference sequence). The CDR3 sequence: CATSRDLDVSSYEQYF. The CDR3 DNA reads TGTGCCACCAGCAGAGATCTTGATGTTAGCTCCTACGAGCAGTACTTC.

CDR3 in amino acids: CASGYPPTGTSGPLREQFF. The CDR3, as DNA: TGTGCCAGCGGATACCCCCCTACCGGGACTAGCGGACCCTTAAGGGAGCAGTTCTTC. The chain links TRBV11-2 to TRBJ2-1, with TRBD2 matching 11 bases. The CDR3 has 19 amino acids. J was trimmed by 10 bases and V by 8 bases; bases with no gene match: 25. Germline loops: CDR1 SGHAT, CDR2 FQNNGV.

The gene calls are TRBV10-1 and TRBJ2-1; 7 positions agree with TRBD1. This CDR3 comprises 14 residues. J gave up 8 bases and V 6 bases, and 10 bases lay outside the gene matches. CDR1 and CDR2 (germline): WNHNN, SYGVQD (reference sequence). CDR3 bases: TGCGCCAGCAGAAAGACAGGGCCCTTGGATGAGCAGTTCTTC. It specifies CASRKTGPLDEQFF.

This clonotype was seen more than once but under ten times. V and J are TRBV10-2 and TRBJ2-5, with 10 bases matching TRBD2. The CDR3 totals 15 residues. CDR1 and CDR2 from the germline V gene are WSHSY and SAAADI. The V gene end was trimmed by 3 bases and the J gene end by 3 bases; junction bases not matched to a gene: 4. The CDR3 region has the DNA TGCGCCAGCAGTGATCCAGCGGGGGGGGAAGAGACCCAGTACTTC. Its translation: CASSDPAGGEETQYF.

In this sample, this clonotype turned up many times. This CDR3 is CASSPTSGTYEQYF. CDR3 DNA sequence: TGTGCCAGCAGCCCGACTAGCGGAACCTACGAGCAGTACTTC. This rearrangement joins TRBV12-3 or TRBV12-4 to TRBJ2-7, with TRBD2 matching over 9 bases. Trimming removed 6 bases from V and 2 bases from J; junction bases left unmatched: 5. The CDR3 has 14 amino acids.

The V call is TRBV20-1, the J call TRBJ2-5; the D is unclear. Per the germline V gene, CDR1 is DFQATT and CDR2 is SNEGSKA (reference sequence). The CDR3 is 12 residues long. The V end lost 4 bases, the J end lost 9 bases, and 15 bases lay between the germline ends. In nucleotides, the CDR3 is TGCAGTGCTACCTCGACTCGGGCGGCCCAGTACTTC. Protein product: CSATSTRAAQYF.

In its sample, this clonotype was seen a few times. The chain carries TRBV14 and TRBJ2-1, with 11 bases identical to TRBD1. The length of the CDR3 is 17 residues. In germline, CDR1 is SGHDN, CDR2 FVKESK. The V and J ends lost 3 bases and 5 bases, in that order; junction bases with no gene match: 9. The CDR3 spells CASSHLRGTGGNNEQFF. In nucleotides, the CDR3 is TGTGCCAGCAGCCACCTAAGGGGGACAGGGGGGAACAATGAGCAGTTCTTC.